Shown below are 25 T cell receptor beta chains from a single sample sequenced in a study of cytomegalovirus exposure and HLA in healthy donors. Both 60 Vbeta primers and 13 Jbeta primers went into the PCR. Repertoires were generated with immunoSEQ multiplex PCR, while TCRdb's copy carries only in-frame clones and drops some. The sample has 80,000 to 130,000 clones; about 79% are singletons. Input material: PBMCs. The receptors come from a female donor in good health and CMV-seropositive.

The genes are TRBV6-5 and TRBJ1-5; D unclear. There are 13 residues in the CDR3. The ends were cut back, 2 bases at V and 4 bases at J, with 6 bases in the middle. Germline V gene sequence: CDR1 MNHEY, CDR2 SVGAGI. CDR3 sequence reads: CASSYGPNQPQHF. The CDR3 region has the DNA TGTGCCAGCAGTTACGGCCCAAATCAGCCCCAGCATTTT.

The V gene is TRBV19, the J gene TRBJ2-2, with 9 bases identical to TRBD2. Unmatched junction bases numbered 10, after V lost 3 bases and J lost 8 bases. Germline V CDR1 and CDR2: LNHDA, SQIVND (reference sequence). The CDR3 runs to 16 residues. The CDR3 here is CASSINARLAVGELFF. The CDR3 coding sequence is TGTGCCAGTAGTATCAATGCTCGACTAGCGGTTGGGGAGCTGTTTTTT. The full variable domain, rest sourced from reference TRBV19 and TRBJ2-2, is DGGITQSPKYLFRKEGQNVTLSCEQNLNHDAMYWYRQDPGQGLRLIYYSQIVNDFQKGDIAEGYSVSREKKESFPLTVTSAQKNPTAFYLCASSINARLAVGELFFGEGSRLTVL.

The J gene is TRBJ2-7, the V gene TRBV15; 8 bases align to TRBD2. V shed 3 bases and J 5 bases; nucleotides not matched to a gene: 15. The CDR3 covers 17 residues. Germline V gene sequence: CDR1 LNHNV, CDR2 YYDKDF (reference sequence). The CDR3 DNA sequence: TGTGCCACCAGCAGGGGTTTTCGACCGGGACTAGGGAACGAGCAGTACTTC. It encodes CATSRGFRPGLGNEQYF.

This sequence joins TRBV7-2 and TRBJ1-3; 8 bases match TRBD1. The CDR3 is made up of 19 amino acids. With V trimmed by 1 base and J by 0 bases, 11 bases remained unmatched. CDR1 and CDR2 (germline): SGHTA, FQGNSA. CDR3 protein: CASSLVRRGTGRSGNTIYF. The CDR3 DNA sequence: TGTGCCAGCAGCTTAGTTCGTCGTGGGACAGGCCGCTCTGGAAACACCATATATTTT.

For this clone: Other DNA sequences of this sample code for an identical CDR3. The gene calls are TRBV9 and TRBJ1-1; no clear D. CDR3 length: 13 residues. The ends were cut back, 0 bases at V and 1 base at J, with 4 bases in the middle. Per the germline V gene, CDR1 is SGDLS and CDR2 is YYNGEE. CDR3 sequence (DNA): TGTGCCAGCAGCGTAGCAGGGAACACTGAAGCTTTCTTT. Protein product: CASSVAGNTEAFF.

CDR3 sequence reads: CAISPGQGYGNEQFF. The CDR3 region has the DNA TGTGCCATCAGCCCGGGACAGGGGTACGGGAATGAGCAGTTCTTC. V and J are TRBV10-3 and TRBJ2-1, with TRBD1 matching 10 bases. Germline V gene sequence: CDR1 ENHRY, CDR2 SYGVKD. After removal of 6 bases from V and 7 bases from J, the junction contained 9 bases not matched to a gene. The CDR3 runs 15 residues.

V usage is TRBV29-1 and J usage is TRBJ2-5; 12 bases line up with TRBD2. With V trimmed by 4 bases and J by 7 bases, 7 bases remained unmatched. This CDR3 comprises 14 residues. In germline, CDR1 is SQVTM, CDR2 ANQGSEA. Here the CDR3 reads CSVATSGSAGTQYF. CDR3 in DNA: TGCAGCGTTGCGACTAGCGGGAGCGCGGGGACCCAGTACTTC.

Details on this clone: Within the sample, other DNA sequences also encode this same CDR3. The chain couples TRBV30 to TRBJ2-3; tentatively, D is TRBD2 (5 bases). The V end lost 4 bases, the J end lost 7 bases, and 18 bases lay between the germline ends. Looked up from germline, CDR1 is GTSNPN and CDR2 is SVGIG (reference sequence). The CDR3 runs to 14 residues. CDR3 sequence (DNA): TGTGCCTGGATGTGGGGAGAGGGCCGATATACGCAGTATTTT. Protein product: CAWMWGEGRYTQYF.

The chain has TRBV7-6 and TRBJ1-5, with unresolved D. V lost 1 base to trimming and J lost 3 bases, with 4 bases between them. Germline CDR1 is SGHVS and CDR2 is FNYEAQ. The CDR3 runs 13 residues. CDR3 region: CASSLGPNQPQHF. CDR3 coding DNA: TGTGCCAGCAGCTTAGGGCCCAATCAGCCCCAGCATTTT.

A single count supports this clone. The rearrangement joins TRBV5-1 to TRBJ2-7, with D perhaps TRBD1 (5 bases). The end of the DNA aligns better with TRBJ2-1, so the J call may be wrong. CDR3 length: 15 amino acids. The germline gives CDR1 SGHRS, CDR2 YFSETQ. The DNA for the CDR3 is TGCGCCAGCAGCCCGGGCCAGGGATCTTTCAATGAGCAGTTCTTC. Protein: CASSPGQGSFNEQFF.

The V call is TRBV2, the J call TRBJ1-1; TRBD1 agrees at 9 bases. Per germline, CDR1 SNHLY and CDR2 FYNNEI. The CDR3 covers 13 residues. Unmatched junction bases numbered 5, after V lost 2 bases and J lost 10 bases. The CDR3 is CASSENRGQGAFF. The CDR3 bases are TGTGCCAGCAGTGAAAACAGGGGGCAAGGAGCTTTCTTT. The variable domain in full, with the rest retrieved from reference TRBV2 and TRBJ1-1, is EPEVTQTPSHQVTQMGQEVILRCVPISNHLYFYWYRQILGQKVEFLVSFYNNEISEKSEIFDDQFSVERPDGSNFTLKIRSTKLEDSAMYFCASSENRGQGAFFGQGTRLTVV.

This chain uses TRBV9 with TRBJ1-1; a weak D match, TRBD1 (5 bases). The germline V gene has CDR1 SGDLS and CDR2 YYNGEE. With 3 bases removed from V and 0 bases from J, the gap between germline ends came to 9 bases. The CDR3 is 14 amino acids. For the CDR3, the DNA is TGTGCCAGCAGCGAAGCAGGGATGAACACTGAAGCTTTCTTT. Its protein is CASSEAGMNTEAFF.

The chain carries TRBV7-2 and TRBJ2-5, with 13 positions matching TRBD2. The CDR3 sequence is 16 residues long. CDR1 and CDR2 from the germline V gene are SGHTA and FQGNSA. The V gene end was trimmed by 0 bases and the J gene end by 6 bases; junction bases not matched to a gene: 4. CDR3 sequence: CASSLALAGGPQTQYF. For the CDR3, the DNA is TGTGCCAGCAGCTTAGCACTAGCGGGGGGGCCACAGACCCAGTACTTC.

The gene calls are TRBV1 and TRBJ2-6; no check of the table's D call, TRBD1, against the DNA was made. TRBV1 is a recognized pseudogene. The CDR3 spans 16 residues. CDR3: CTSPKWGRSGANGLTF. The CDR3 DNA reads as TGCACCAGCCCCAAGTGGGGGCGATCCGGGGCCAACGGCCTGACTTTC.

This clone was found a few times. The rearrangement uses TRBV7-9 and TRBJ2-1, with D perhaps TRBD2 (5 bases). With 5 bases removed from V and 9 bases from J, the gap between germline ends came to 8 bases. Germline loops: CDR1 SEHNR, CDR2 FQNEAQ (reference sequence). The CDR3 sequence is 11 residues long. CDR3 loop: CASSRSGEQFF. The CDR3 bases are TGTGCCAGCAGCCGAAGCGGTGAGCAGTTCTTC.

This clone appeared a few times. The CDR3 spells CASSPRAGGLQKLFF. CDR3 nucleotide sequence: TGTGCCAGCAGTCCAAGGGCAGGGGGATTGCAAAAACTGTTTTTT. This rearrangement joins TRBV25-1 to TRBJ1-4; 7 bases line up with TRBD1. Per germline, CDR1 MGHDK and CDR2 SYGVNS. J was trimmed by 9 bases and V by 5 bases; bases with no gene match: 12. CDR3 size: 15 residues.

This clone has only a few counts. V and J are TRBV19 and TRBJ1-2; D is perhaps TRBD1 (5 bases). The germline V gene has CDR1 LNHDA and CDR2 SQIVND (reference sequence). The V and J ends lost 6 bases and 4 bases respectively, with 18 bases between them. The CDR3 extends over 15 amino acids. CDR3 in DNA: TGTGCCAGTAGCCCTTGGGACGGCGGGAGCTATGGCTACACCTTC. As protein: CASSPWDGGSYGYTF.

The chain has TRBV10-3 and TRBJ1-1; 9 positions match TRBD1. The J segment lost 2 bases and the V segment lost 4 bases, leaving 2 bases of the junction unmatched. CDR1 ENHRY and CDR2 SYGVKD come from the germline V gene. The CDR3 spans 14 residues. CDR3 nucleotides: TGTGCCATCAGTGGGGGACAGGGAAACACTGAAGCTTTCTTT. Translation gives CAISGGQGNTEAFF.

This clone has more than one count but fewer than ten. The V call is TRBV10-2, the J call TRBJ2-2, with 10 bases identical to TRBD2. V gave up 6 bases and J gave up 7 bases; unmatched junction bases: 8. The CDR3 runs to 15 residues. Looked up from germline, CDR1 is WSHSY and CDR2 is SAAADI. CDR3 amino acids: CASRAGGYGDGELFF. CDR3 DNA: TGCGCCAGCAGAGCGGGAGGGTACGGCGACGGGGAGCTGTTTTTT.

The chain employs TRBV5-5 and TRBJ2-7; TRBD1 matches 9 bases. Trimming took 1 base from V and 0 from J; bases not matched to a gene: 11. The CDR3 is 18 amino acids. The germline V gene encodes CDR1 SGHKS and CDR2 YYEKEE (reference sequence). CDR3 bases: TGTGCCAGCAGCTTGTTGAACCGGGACAGGGTGATCTCCTACGAGCAGTACTTC. Translating gives CASSLLNRDRVISYEQYF.

This chain uses TRBV29-1 with TRBJ2-7, with 8 bases lining up with TRBD2. The V gene end was trimmed by 6 bases and the J gene end by 0 bases; junction bases not matched to a gene: 7. Germline CDR1 reads SQVTM; CDR2 reads ANQGSEA. The CDR3 extends over 14 amino acids. The CDR3: CSVLSGVSSYEQYF. The DNA of the CDR3 is TGCAGCGTCCTTAGCGGGGTAAGCTCCTACGAGCAGTACTTC.

In DNA form, the CDR3 reads TGTGCCACCAGCAAGGTAGCGGATGAGCAGTTCTTC. Its translation is CATSKVADEQFF. The gene calls are TRBV15 and TRBJ2-1, with TRBD2 as a possible D gene (6 bases). Germline lookup yields CDR1 LNHNV and CDR2 YYDKDF (reference sequence). The CDR3 covers 12 residues. The germline V and J ends were trimmed by 4 bases and 8 bases, with 9 bases remaining between them. Looking up the rest from reference TRBV15 and TRBJ2-1 gives the full variable domain: DAMVIQNPRYQVTQFGKPVTLSCSQTLNHNVMYWYQQKSSQAPKLLFHYYDKDFNNEADTPDNFQSRRPNTSFCFLDIRSPGLGDTAMYLCATSKVADEQFFGPGTRLTVL.

The V call is TRBV19, the J call TRBJ1-5, with D maybe TRBD1 (5 bases). Germline loops: CDR1 LNHDA, CDR2 SQIVND (reference sequence). This CDR3 has 16 residues. Trimming left V 6 bases short and J 2 bases short, with 17 bases between. CDR3 in amino acids: CASRMEGKGGNQPQHF. Written as DNA, the CDR3 is TGTGCCAGTAGAATGGAGGGGAAAGGTGGCAATCAGCCCCAGCATTTT.

V gene TRBV5-1 combines with J gene TRBJ1-1; 10 nucleotides match TRBD1. Germline-derived CDR1 and CDR2 are SGHRS and YFSETQ. The CDR3 is 17 residues long. J gave up 0 bases and V 4 bases, and 9 bases lay outside the gene matches. The CDR3 is CASSMTGTGVMNTEAFF. Written as DNA, the CDR3 is TGCGCCAGCAGCATGACCGGGACAGGGGTAATGAACACTGAAGCTTTCTTT.

Comments on this clone: Compared with germline, one end of the junction differs, possibly owing to a read error. The chain joins TRBV4-3 to TRBJ2-1, with D tentatively TRBD2 (6 bases). Looked up from germline, CDR1 is LGHNA and CDR2 is YSLEER. CDR3 length: 16 amino acids. Written as DNA, the CDR3 is TGCGCCAACAGCCAAGATCTGGCGGGGCGTTACAATGAGCAGTTCTTC. This translates into CANSQDLAGRYNEQFF.